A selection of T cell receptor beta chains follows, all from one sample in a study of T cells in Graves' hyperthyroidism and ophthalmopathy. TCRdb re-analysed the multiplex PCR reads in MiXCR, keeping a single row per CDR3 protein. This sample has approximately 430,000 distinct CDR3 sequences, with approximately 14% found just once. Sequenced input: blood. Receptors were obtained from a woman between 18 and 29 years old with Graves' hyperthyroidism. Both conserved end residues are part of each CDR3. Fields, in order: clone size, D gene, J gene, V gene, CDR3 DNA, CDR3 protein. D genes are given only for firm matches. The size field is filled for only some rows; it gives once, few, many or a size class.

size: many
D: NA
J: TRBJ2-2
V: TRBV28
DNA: TGTGCCAGCAGTCCCGCCGGGGAGCTGTTTTTT
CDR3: CASSPAGELFF

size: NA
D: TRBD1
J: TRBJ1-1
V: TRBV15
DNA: TGTGCCACCAGCTCCCGGACAGGGTTTAACACTGAAGCTTTCTTT
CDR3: CATSSRTGFNTEAFF

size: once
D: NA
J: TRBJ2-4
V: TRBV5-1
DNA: TGCGCCGGCAGCCCTAGGGCAGCCGGCGTTCAGTACTTC
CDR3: CAGSPRAAGVQYF

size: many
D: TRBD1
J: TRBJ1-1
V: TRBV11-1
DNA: TGTGCCAGCAGCTTAGCTCCCGGGACAGGACTAGGGGAAGCTTTCTTT
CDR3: CASSLAPGTGLGEAFF

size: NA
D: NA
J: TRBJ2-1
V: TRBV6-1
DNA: TGTGCCAGCAGTCAGGACAGTTACCTGTACAATGAGCAGTTCTTC
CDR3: CASSQDSYLYNEQFF

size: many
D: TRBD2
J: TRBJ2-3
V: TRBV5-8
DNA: TGTGCCAGCAGCTTGGCCGGAAAGCGGGAAGGCACAGATACGCAGTATTTT
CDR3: CASSLAGKREGTDTQYF

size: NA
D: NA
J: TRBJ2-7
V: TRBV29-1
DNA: TGCAGCGCCCGGGGTTTTCTAGGCGAGCAGTACTTC
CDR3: CSARGFLGEQYF

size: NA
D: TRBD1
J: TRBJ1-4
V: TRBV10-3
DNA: TGTGCCATCCGCCCAGGGGGTTCTAATGAAAAACTGTTTTTT
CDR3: CAIRPGGSNEKLFF

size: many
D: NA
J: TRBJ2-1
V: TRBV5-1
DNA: TGCGCCAGCAGCTTCGAGGTAGCCGGCGATGAGCAGTTCTTC
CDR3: CASSFEVAGDEQFF

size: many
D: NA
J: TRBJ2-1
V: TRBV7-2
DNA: TGTGCCAGCAGCTTAGAGTTAGCGCAGTTCTTC
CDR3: CASSLELAQFF

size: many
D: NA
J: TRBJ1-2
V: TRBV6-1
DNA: TGTGCCAGCAGTGAAGCGGGGACGTGGGGCTACACCTTC
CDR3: CASSEAGTWGYTF

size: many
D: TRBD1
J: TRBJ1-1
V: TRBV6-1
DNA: TGTGCCAGCACCGGGACAGGGAGGAACACTGAAGCTTTCTTT
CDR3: CASTGTGRNTEAFF

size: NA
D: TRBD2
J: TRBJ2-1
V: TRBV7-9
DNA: TGTGCCAGCAGCTTAGTTTCAGCGGGGCTTTACAATGAGCAGTTCTTC
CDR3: CASSLVSAGLYNEQFF

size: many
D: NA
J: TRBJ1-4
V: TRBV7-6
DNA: TGTGCCAGCAGCCCAGGGTCGGGGGAAAAACTGTTTTTT
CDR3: CASSPGSGEKLFF

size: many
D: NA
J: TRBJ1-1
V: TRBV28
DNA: TGTGCCAGCAGTTTGACTTTAGTGGGGGTCTCTGAAGCTTTCTTT
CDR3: CASSLTLVGVSEAFF

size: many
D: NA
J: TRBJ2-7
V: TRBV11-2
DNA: TGTGCCAGCAGCGACCTTGTGGGGGTCCTATCCTACGAGCAGTACTTC
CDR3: CASSDLVGVLSYEQYF

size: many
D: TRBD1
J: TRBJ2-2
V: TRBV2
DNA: TGTGCCAGCAGTGGGACAGGGCTGAACACCGGGGAGCTGTTTTTT
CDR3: CASSGTGLNTGELFF

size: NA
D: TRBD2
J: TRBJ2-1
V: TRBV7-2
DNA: TGTGCCAGCAGCTCGGGTAGCGGGGAAAATGAGCAGTTCTTC
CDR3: CASSSGSGENEQFF

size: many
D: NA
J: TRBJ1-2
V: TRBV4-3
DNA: TGCGCCAGCAGCCAAGATAGCGGAGACAATAACTATGGCTACACCTTC
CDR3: CASSQDSGDNNYGYTF

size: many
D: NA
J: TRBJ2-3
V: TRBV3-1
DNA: TGTGCCAGCAGCCAAAAGGGAAACAGATTCGCAGATACGCAGTATTTT
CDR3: CASSQKGNRFADTQYF

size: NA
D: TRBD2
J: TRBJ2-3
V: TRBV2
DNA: TGTGCCAGCAGTGTAAGCGGGGTATACAATCCCATCAGCACAGATACGCAGTATTTT
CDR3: CASSVSGVYNPISTDTQYF

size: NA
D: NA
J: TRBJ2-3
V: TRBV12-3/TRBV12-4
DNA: TGTGCCAGCAGTTTAGCGGGACCAACCACAGATACGCAGTATTTT
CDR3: CASSLAGPTTDTQYF

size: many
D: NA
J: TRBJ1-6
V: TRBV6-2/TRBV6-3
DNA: TGTGCCAGCAGTTACTCTTCGGGACGGATGAATAATTCACCCCTCCACTTT
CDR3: CASSYSSGRMNNSPLHF